This passage covers 15 T cell receptor beta chains from one sample sequenced in a study of glioma-infiltrating T cells after dendritic cell vaccination (TCRdb year 2016). The time point tag for this specimen amounts to: after dendritic cell vaccination, including at tumor progression/relapse. The protocol used for the library was the immunoSEQ multiplex PCR assay. The immuneACCESS repertoire file appears here via TCRdb, limited to in-frame rearrangements. These files lack a portion of the clones; in checked studies, under half of the deficit traces to unresolved V genes, and the cause of the others is not known. The table for this sample lists about 99,000 clones; approximately 84% of them were counted only once. 4.5% to 5.5% of the sample rests with the top ten. The sequenced sample was blood, obtained after dendritic cell vaccination. Receptor source: a human donor with glioblastoma.

The chain recombines TRBV30 with TRBJ1-5; tentative D call: TRBD1 (5 bases). The CDR3 sequence is 14 residues long. The germline V gene encodes CDR1 GTSNPN and CDR2 SVGIG (reference sequence). Trimming cost V 0 bases and J 9 bases, with 15 bases left between them. CDR3 DNA: TGTGCCTGGAGTGTCGGAGGGACCCCGGGGCCCCAGCATTTT. Encoded protein: CAWSVGGTPGPQHF.

The gene calls are TRBV10-2 and TRBJ2-5; the match to TRBD2 covers 9 bases. The CDR3 contains 14 residues. The junction had 3 bases not matched to a gene; V was cut back by 4 bases and J by 3 bases. Germline assignment: CDR1 WSHSY and CDR2 SAAADI. Here the CDR3 reads CASSVSSGKETQYF. The CDR3 nucleotides read TGCGCCAGCAGTGTCTCTAGCGGGAAAGAGACCCAGTACTTC.

This clone was counted once. V gene TRBV2 combines with J gene TRBJ1-1; 7 bases align to TRBD1. V shed 4 bases, J shed 1 base, and the junction held 6 bases outside the gene matches. This CDR3 contains 15 residues. Looked up from germline, CDR1 is SNHLY and CDR2 is FYNNEI. The CDR3 bases are TGTGCCAGCAGTGCTAGACAGGGCCCGAACACTGAAGCTTTCTTT. Protein sequence: CASSARQGPNTEAFF.

The chain couples TRBV5-6 to TRBJ2-2; D uncertain. Germline V CDR1 and CDR2: SGHDT, YYEEEE. This CDR3 spans 15 amino acids. V was trimmed by 2 bases and J by 2 bases, leaving 10 bases between them. The CDR3 DNA sequence: TGTGCCAGCAGCTTCGGGTGGAGAAACACCGGGGAGCTGTTTTTT. Amino acid sequence: CASSFGWRNTGELFF. The whole variable domain, filled in from reference TRBV5-6 and TRBJ2-2, reads DAGVTQSPTHLIKTRGQQVTLRCSPKSGHDTVSWYQQALGQGPQFIFQYYEEEERQRGNFPDRFSGHQFPNYSSELNVNALLLGDSALYLCASSFGWRNTGELFFGEGSRLTVL.

The chain carries TRBV11-2 and TRBJ1-1, with TRBD1 matching 11 bases. J was trimmed by 5 bases and V by 3 bases; bases with no gene match: 2. The CDR3 is 14 amino acids. The germline V gene has CDR1 SGHAT and CDR2 FQNNGV. CDR3 residues: CASSFGQGATEAFF. The DNA of the CDR3 is TGTGCCAGCAGCTTCGGACAGGGGGCGACTGAAGCTTTCTTT. Full variable domain (remainder filled in from reference TRBV11-2 and TRBJ1-1): EAGVAQSPRYKIIEKRQSVAFWCNPISGHATLYWYQQILGQGPKLLIQFQNNGVVDDSQLPKDRFSAERLKGVDSTLKIQPAKLEDSAVYLCASSFGQGATEAFFGQGTRLTVV.

The chain combines TRBV27 with TRBJ2-7; 7 bases agree with TRBD2. Germline lookup yields CDR1 MNHEY and CDR2 SMNVEV (reference sequence). The CDR3 is 16 residues long. V lost 6 bases to trimming and J lost 3 bases; unmatched junction nucleotides: 14. CDR3 sequence (DNA): TGTGCCAGCAGGCGAAAAGCGGGAAGGCTAAGCTACGAGCAGTACTTC. Its protein is CASRRKAGRLSYEQYF.

This chain connects TRBV19 to TRBJ2-3; 10 nucleotides match TRBD2. CDR1 is LNHDA and CDR2 is SQIVND in the germline V gene (reference sequence). The junction had 5 bases not matched to a gene; V was cut back by 5 bases and J by 3 bases. CDR3 length: 15 residues. CDR3 nucleotides: TGTGCCAGTAGTTGGGCTAGCGGGGGTACAGATACGCAGTATTTT. Translating it yields CASSWASGGTDTQYF.

The V and J genes are TRBV27 and TRBJ1-2, with TRBD1 as a possible D gene (6 bases). Trimming shortened V by 5 bases and J by 3 bases, and 16 bases separated the two germline ends. CDR1 and CDR2 (germline): MNHEY, SMNVEV (reference sequence). CDR3 size: 15 residues. The CDR3 loop reads CASSPYRVEDYGYTF. CDR3 nucleotide sequence: TGTGCCAGCAGTCCCTACAGGGTCGAGGACTATGGCTACACCTTC.

This clone was seen once. The chain links TRBV30 to TRBJ1-5; 8 nucleotides agree with TRBD1. Germline CDR1 GTSNPN, CDR2 SVGIG (reference sequence). CDR3 size: 18 residues. Trimming cost V 0 bases and J 1 base; bases outside gene matches: 11. The DNA for the CDR3 is TGTGCCTGGAGTGTACGACAGGGGAGACGGTGGAGCAATCAGCCCCAGCATTTT. Translation gives CAWSVRQGRRWSNQPQHF.

This clone was observed a few times. The J gene is TRBJ2-1, the V gene TRBV18; D possibly corresponds to TRBD1 (6 bases). The CDR3 sequence is 12 residues long. V was shortened by 6 bases and J by 10 bases, with 13 bases between the two germline ends. From germline, CDR1 is KGHSH and CDR2 LQKENI. The CDR3 DNA reads TGTGCCAGCTCTTCCCAGGGGTACGAGCAGTTCTTC. It is translated as CASSSQGYEQFF. Drawing the rest from reference TRBV18 and TRBJ2-1, the complete variable domain is NAGVMQNPRHLVRRRGQEARLRCSPMKGHSHVYWYRQLPEEGLKFMVYLQKENIIDESGMPKERFSAEFPKEGPSILRIQQVVRGDSAAYFCASSSQGYEQFFGPGTRLTVL.

CDR3 protein: CASSPLPSRIFTGELFF. The DNA for the CDR3 is TGTGCCAGCTCACCACTCCCCAGTCGAATTTTCACCGGGGAGCTGTTTTTT. This chain uses TRBV18 with TRBJ2-2; D is unclear. Germline loops: CDR1 KGHSH, CDR2 LQKENI. The CDR3 sequence is 17 residues long. Trimming removed 1 base from V and 4 bases from J, with 16 bases in between.

This clone was detected only a few times. The rearrangement uses TRBV6-1 and TRBJ2-2; tentative D call: TRBD1 (6 bases). The CDR3 is 13 residues long. The V gene's germline CDR1 is MNHNS and CDR2 SASEGT. Deletions cut 10 bases from V and 1 base from J, with 10 bases between. For the CDR3, the DNA is TGTGCCATCCGACAGGTGAACACCGGGGAGCTGTTTTTT. Protein: CAIRQVNTGELFF.

This chain links TRBV19 with TRBJ1-6; 11 bases agree with TRBD1. The V and J ends lost 4 bases and 10 bases, in that order; junction bases with no gene match: 12. The CDR3 has 17 amino acids. CDR1 and CDR2 from the germline V gene are LNHDA and SQIVND (reference sequence). Here the CDR3 reads CASSTFSGQGAGSPLHF. CDR3 coding DNA: TGTGCCAGTAGTACATTCTCCGGACAGGGGGCAGGGTCACCCCTCCACTTT.

The chain is built from TRBV6-1 and TRBJ1-2; TRBD1 aligns across 9 bases. This CDR3 has 13 amino acids. Germline lookup yields CDR1 MNHNS and CDR2 SASEGT. The ends lost 3 bases at V and 6 bases at J; junction bases unmatched: 2. CDR3: CASSERDRDGYTF. The DNA for the CDR3 is TGTGCCAGCAGTGAGAGGGACAGGGATGGCTACACCTTC.

The gene calls are TRBV6-6 and TRBJ2-3; TRBD1 agrees at 8 bases. V gave up 8 bases and J gave up 1 base; unmatched junction bases: 5. This CDR3 has 14 amino acids. The germline V gene has CDR1 MNHNY and CDR2 SVGAGI (reference sequence). CDR3 residues: CASGTGFRTDTQYF. The CDR3 DNA reads as TGTGCCAGCGGGACAGGATTCCGCACAGATACGCAGTATTTT.